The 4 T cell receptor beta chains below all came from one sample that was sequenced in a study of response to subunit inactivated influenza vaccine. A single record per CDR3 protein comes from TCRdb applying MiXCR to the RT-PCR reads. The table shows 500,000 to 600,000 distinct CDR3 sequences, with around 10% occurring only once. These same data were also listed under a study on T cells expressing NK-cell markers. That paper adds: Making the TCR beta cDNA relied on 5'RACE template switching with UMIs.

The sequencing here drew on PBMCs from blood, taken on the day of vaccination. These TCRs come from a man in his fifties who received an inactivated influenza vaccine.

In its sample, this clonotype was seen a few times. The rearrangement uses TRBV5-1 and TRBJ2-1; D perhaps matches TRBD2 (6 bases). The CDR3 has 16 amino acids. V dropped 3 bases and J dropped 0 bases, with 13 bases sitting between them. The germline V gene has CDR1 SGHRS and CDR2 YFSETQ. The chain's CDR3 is CASSSLAEISYNEQFF. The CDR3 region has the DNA TGCGCCAGCAGCTCTTTAGCGGAAATCTCCTACAATGAGCAGTTCTTC.

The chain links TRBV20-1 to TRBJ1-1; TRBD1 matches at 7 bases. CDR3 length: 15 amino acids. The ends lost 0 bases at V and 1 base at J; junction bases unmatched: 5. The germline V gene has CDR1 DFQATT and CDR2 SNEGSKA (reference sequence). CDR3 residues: CSARDLRTGNTEAFF. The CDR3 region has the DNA TGCAGTGCTAGAGATCTGCGGACAGGGAACACTGAAGCTTTCTTT.

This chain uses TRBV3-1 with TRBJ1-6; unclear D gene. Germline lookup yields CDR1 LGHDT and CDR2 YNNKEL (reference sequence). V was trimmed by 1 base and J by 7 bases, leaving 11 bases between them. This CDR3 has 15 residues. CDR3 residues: CASSQVDRVNSPLHF. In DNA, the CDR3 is TGTGCCAGCAGCCAAGTTGATAGGGTGAATTCACCCCTCCACTTT. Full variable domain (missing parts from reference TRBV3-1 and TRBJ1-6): DTAVSQTPKYLVTQMGNDKSIKCEQNLGHDTMYWYKQDSKKFLKIMFSYNNKELIINETVPNRFSPKSPDKAHLNLHINSLELGDSAVYFCASSQVDRVNSPLHFGNGTRLTVT.

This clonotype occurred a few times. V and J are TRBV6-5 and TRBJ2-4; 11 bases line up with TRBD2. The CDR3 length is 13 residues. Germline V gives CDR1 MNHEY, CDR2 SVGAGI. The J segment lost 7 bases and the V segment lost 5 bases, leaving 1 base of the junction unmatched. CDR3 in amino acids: CASSTSGSNIQYF. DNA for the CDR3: TGTGCCAGCAGTACTAGCGGGAGCAACATTCAGTACTTC.